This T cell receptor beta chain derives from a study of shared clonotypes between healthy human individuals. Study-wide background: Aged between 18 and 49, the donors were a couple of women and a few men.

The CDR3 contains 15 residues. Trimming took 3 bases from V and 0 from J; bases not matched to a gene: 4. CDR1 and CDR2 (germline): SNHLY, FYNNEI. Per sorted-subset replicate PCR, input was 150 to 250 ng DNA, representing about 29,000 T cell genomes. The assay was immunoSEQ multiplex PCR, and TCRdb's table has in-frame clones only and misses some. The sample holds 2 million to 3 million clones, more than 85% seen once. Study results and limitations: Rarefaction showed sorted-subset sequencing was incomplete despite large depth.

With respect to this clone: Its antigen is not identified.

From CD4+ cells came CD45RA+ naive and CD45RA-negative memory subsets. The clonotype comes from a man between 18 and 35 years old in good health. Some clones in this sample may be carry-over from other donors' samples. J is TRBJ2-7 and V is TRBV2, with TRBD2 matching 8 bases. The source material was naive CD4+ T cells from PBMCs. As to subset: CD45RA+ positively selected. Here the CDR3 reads CASSDRAGVSYEQYF. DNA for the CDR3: TGTGCCAGCAGTGATCGAGCGGGAGTCTCCTACGAGCAGTACTTC. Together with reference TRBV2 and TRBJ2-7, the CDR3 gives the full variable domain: EPEVTQTPSHQVTQMGQEVILRCVPISNHLYFYWYRQILGQKVEFLVSFYNNEISEKSEIFDDQFSVERPDGSNFTLKIRSTKLEDSAMYFCASSDRAGVSYEQYFGPGTRLTVT.